The T cell receptor beta chain described here comes from a study of blood T cell repertoires in COVID-19. Study background: Samples came from the United States, Italy and Spain, spanning acute and convalescent COVID-19.

V was shortened by 4 bases and J by 5 bases, with 16 bases between the two germline ends. Per germline, CDR1 LGHDT and CDR2 YNNKEL (reference sequence). CDR3 length equals 15 residues. Only in-frame clones appear in the TCRdb table, and some are missing; sequencing was by immunoSEQ multiplex PCR. The sample records tens of thousands of clones, about nine tenths being singletons. The specimen was peripheral blood. This rearrangement joins TRBV3-1 (or the pseudogene TRBV3-2) to TRBJ2-3, with a tentative D call TRBD1 (6 bases). The source is a human donor with active COVID-19. The donor label of this sample is uncertain. The CDR3 nucleotides read TGTGCCAGCAGCCCCTGGGACCAGGGGATAGATACGCAGTATTTT. It is translated as CASSPWDQGIDTQYF.